These T cell receptor beta chains were read from a single sample in a study of blood T cell repertoires in COVID-19. Only in-frame clones appear in the TCRdb table, and some are missing; sequencing was by immunoSEQ multiplex PCR. The top ten clones hold 1.4% of a sample with over 350,000 clones, 86% of them seen once. The sample consisted of peripheral blood. Receptors were obtained from a woman aged 30 to 39 with active or convalescent COVID-19. CDR3s include the opening cysteine and the closing phenylalanine or tryptophan. Fields, in order: V gene, clone size, J gene, CDR3 length, CDR3 protein. Clone size is given for some rows only: seen once, a few or many times, or a class if the clone is expanded.

v_call: TRBV5-4; clone_size: NA; j_call: TRBJ1-4; cdr3_length: 19; cdr3_aa: CASSWGQGSYNTTNEKLFF
v_call: TRBV28; clone_size: NA; j_call: TRBJ2-1; cdr3_length: 16; cdr3_aa: CASSLRGLAESNEQFF
v_call: TRBV11-2; clone_size: NA; j_call: TRBJ2-3; cdr3_length: 15; cdr3_aa: CASRRVLITAHTQYF
v_call: TRBV19; clone_size: NA; j_call: TRBJ2-5; cdr3_length: 14; cdr3_aa: CASSPGGYQETQYF
v_call: TRBV29-1; clone_size: few; j_call: TRBJ2-7; cdr3_length: 13; cdr3_aa: CSADGEDSTKQYF
v_call: TRBV4-1; clone_size: once; j_call: TRBJ2-2; cdr3_length: 16; cdr3_aa: CASSQDMASGTGELFF
v_call: TRBV3-1/TRBV3-2; clone_size: NA; j_call: TRBJ2-3; cdr3_length: 14; cdr3_aa: CASSQATGGDTQYF
v_call: TRBV4-1; clone_size: NA; j_call: TRBJ1-2; cdr3_length: 15; cdr3_aa: CASSRTQDSSYGYTF
v_call: TRBV2; clone_size: once; j_call: TRBJ2-5; cdr3_length: 13; cdr3_aa: CASRPRYQETQYF
v_call: TRBV4-1; clone_size: NA; j_call: TRBJ1-4; cdr3_length: 15; cdr3_aa: CASSLAMRGPEKLFF
v_call: TRBV11-3; clone_size: NA; j_call: TRBJ2-2; cdr3_length: 16; cdr3_aa: CASSLGSGSATGELFF
v_call: TRBV5-1; clone_size: NA; j_call: TRBJ1-4; cdr3_length: 17; cdr3_aa: CASSYSWGRATNEKLFF
v_call: TRBV9; clone_size: NA; j_call: TRBJ2-1; cdr3_length: 16; cdr3_aa: CASSPRERAIYNEQFF
v_call: TRBV19; clone_size: NA; j_call: TRBJ1-2; cdr3_length: 16; cdr3_aa: CASSIVGARGHYGYTF
v_call: TRBV18; clone_size: NA; j_call: TRBJ1-1; cdr3_length: 13; cdr3_aa: CASSPYRGTEAFF
v_call: TRBV6-5; clone_size: NA; j_call: TRBJ1-2; cdr3_length: 15; cdr3_aa: CATRPASTGGRGYTF
v_call: TRBV4-1; clone_size: NA; j_call: TRBJ1-3; cdr3_length: 16; cdr3_aa: CASSQPTGASGNTIYF
v_call: TRBV2; clone_size: NA; j_call: TRBJ2-7; cdr3_length: 12; cdr3_aa: CATGENSYEQYF
v_call: TRBV6-5; clone_size: NA; j_call: TRBJ1-5; cdr3_length: 15; cdr3_aa: CASRTTEYSNQPQHF
v_call: TRBV20-1; clone_size: NA; j_call: TRBJ2-5; cdr3_length: 11; cdr3_aa: CSAIERETQYF
v_call: TRBV30; clone_size: once; j_call: TRBJ2-5; cdr3_length: 15; cdr3_aa: CAWSRGRTRQETQYF
v_call: TRBV19; clone_size: NA; j_call: TRBJ2-5; cdr3_length: 14; cdr3_aa: CASSTRQGKETQYF
v_call: TRBV3-1/TRBV3-2; clone_size: NA; j_call: TRBJ2-2; cdr3_length: 16; cdr3_aa: CASSRPGTSGRGELFF
v_call: TRBV21-1; clone_size: once; j_call: TRBJ2-7; cdr3_length: 14; cdr3_aa: CASSKGRLAGEQYF
v_call: TRBV19; clone_size: NA; j_call: TRBJ1-4; cdr3_length: 14; cdr3_aa: CASSISGSGEKLFF
v_call: TRBV30; clone_size: NA; j_call: TRBJ2-1; cdr3_length: 14; cdr3_aa: CAWSGGTNYNEQFF